Reported below is one TCR beta chain. This clone's antigen is unknown. Base quality data are lacking; no much larger clone is found one base away. This sample stems from a study of molecular identifiers for immune sequencing clone quantification (dated by TCRdb to 2017 to 2018). Study-wide context: For a replicate experiment, the RNA from either about 20,000 or 100,000 naive CD8 T cells was divided into five aliquots, and four of those aliquots went on to sequencing. This methods study benchmarked molecular-identifier clustering-based TCR repertoire sequencing (MIDCIRS) and TCR RNA copy counting, using CD8 T cells to do so.

The junction shows trimming of 6 bases on V and 7 bases on J, and the gene matches do not reach 5 bases of it. CDR1 and CDR2, per the germline V gene (reference sequence), are LNHNV and YYDKDF. Its CDR3 holds 14 amino acids, cysteine through phenylalanine. The kept DNA is CDR3 alone, 42 bases in frame from the first base. Libraries of naive CD8 T cells were built from anywhere between roughly 18,000 and 1,000,000 sorted cells, with 10%, 30% or 50% of the purified RNA used. Naive CD8 T cells, defined as CD8+CD4-CCR7+CD45RA+, were FACS-sorted into RLT Plus buffer on a BD FACSAria II. Detection sensitivity was tested by spiking Jurkat RNA equal to about eleven TCR copies' worth into samples containing roughly 17,000-1,100,000 naive CD8 T cells. Enrichment of CD8 T cells was done with RosetteSep CD8+ T Cell Enrichment Cocktail plus Ficoll-Paque, and ACK red cell lysis came afterward. The library was generated by PCR. TCRdb records NextSeq 500 as the sequencer. Bulk TCR libraries were generated as previously described, with the TCR primers listed in Table S5 used. Total RNA was purified with the Qiagen AllPrep DNA/RNA kit. Before analysis, reads from multiple sequencing runs of one library were combined. The original pipeline was this. Reads were retained only if an exact TCR constant sequence was present, and the retained reads were trimmed to 150 nt and grouped according to their 12-nt molecular barcodes. Reads within each barcode group were sub-clustered using a 15% Levenshtein threshold, and quality-weighted consensus sequences were constructed for each RNA molecule. Non-functional sequences were excluded, and lower-count sequences lying one edit away from another sequence were also excluded. Barcode sub-clusters with fewer than 20% of the maximum read count were removed, based on fitting two negative binomial distributions. TCRdb reran the public reads through fastp at Q25 and MiXCR, keeping productive beta chains. Rows are unified per CDR3 protein, each entry keeping the most common DNA and genes. TCRdb's processing, not the study's, gives the V and J calls here. This sample holds about 630,000 distinct CDR3 sequences; around 25% were observed only once. The ten most abundant clones make up about 0.81% of the sample.

The investigation overall reported the following: When barcode sub-clustering was left out, chimeric consensus sequences inflated TCR diversity, with chimeras reaching as high as 47%. Highly expanded clone sizes could be underestimated because identical TCR molecules may share a barcode. Modeling indicated approximately 3.2 TCR RNA copies recovered per cell, compared with around 11 by digital PCR, which implies a capture efficiency of approximately 30%. The naive libraries included spiked-in Jurkat TCR RNA (approximately ten copies' worth), and this RNA is not part of the donor repertoire. In CMV-specific effector cells, clones with more than 20 RNA copies accounted for over 99% of molecules, whereas in naive cells such clones accounted for under 1%. Spiked-in Jurkat TCR RNA equal to a single cell's worth was reported to be detectable even within one million naive CD8 T cells.

Input material: naive CD8+ T cells from blood, with Jurkat cell RNA spiked in. Per the publication, the cell subset or site label means: FACS-sorted CD8+CD4-CCR7+CD45RA+ naive T cells. This receptor was obtained from a human donor in good health. Some libraries in this study had Jurkat cell RNA spiked in. The chain was built from TRBV15 and TRBJ2-1; TRBD2 lines up with 11 middle nucleotides. The sequenced DNA: TGTGCCACCAGTATTAGCGGGGGGGCTAATGAGCAGTTCTTC. It specifies CATSISGGANEQFF.